This record concerns one T cell receptor (beta chain) sequence. Since no conserved phenylalanine or tryptophan closes the CDR3, a read error is the likely cause. Documented time point: newly diagnosed GD, antithyroid drugs for less than 3 months. PBMC-extracted RNA yielded the TCR library. The data derive from a study of regulatory T cells in long-lasting Graves disease. The TCR beta library used iRepertoire HTBI primers with Arm-PCR amplification of CDR3. TCRdb used MiXCR to reprocess the multiplex PCR reads, holding one entry per CDR3 protein. The repertoire has around 480,000 distinct CDR3 sequences, about 16% of them found once; the top ten carry just under 25%. The same sample was also studied in work on T cells in Graves' hyperthyroidism and ophthalmopathy.

The material was peripheral blood mononuclear cells (PBMCs), obtained at new diagnosis, from a patient treated with antithyroid drugs. The TCR originated in a woman aged 35-65 years with Graves disease.

Written as DNA, the CDR3 is TGTGCCAGCAGTTTATCCTACCCGGGACTAGGGACAACCCAGTACTCC. This codes for CASSLSYPGLGTTQYS. This chain uses TRBV2 with TRBJ2-5; 8 bases match TRBD2. V lost 5 bases and J lost 8; bases outside the gene matches: 16. Germline CDR1 and CDR2: SNHLY and FYNNEI. This CDR3 is 16 amino acids long.